This T cell receptor (beta chain) is drawn from a study of cytomegalovirus exposure and HLA in healthy donors. A note on this clone: A read error may account for a junction end that differs from germline.

Clones were sequenced by immunoSEQ multiplex PCR, and TCRdb holds only the in-frame ones, with some missing. The sample includes about 260,000 clones, about nine tenths seen only once; the top ten take 3.1%. The CDR3 covers 12 residues. CDR1 and CDR2 (germline): SEHNR, FQNEAQ (reference sequence). V is TRBV7-9 and J is TRBJ1-4; no definite D call. Material: PBMCs. This TCR was sampled from a woman in her 30s in good health and CMV-seronegative. CDR3 sequence: CASSLEGEKLFF. In nucleotides, the CDR3 is TGTGCCAGCAGTTTAGAGGGCGAAAAACTGTTTTTT.